Shown below are 9 T cell receptor beta chains from a single sample sequenced in a study of OX40 agonist ivuxolimab in advanced cancers. Sequencing used immunoSEQ multiplex PCR; TCRdb keeps in-frame clones, though not all of them. The sample shows about 47,000 clones, under 90% of them seen only once. The source material was CD4+ or CD8+ T cells sorted from blood, sampled in a trial of the OX40 agonist ivuxolimab. Receptor source: an adult with an advanced solid tumor such as melanoma, head and neck, liver or kidney cancer.

The rearrangement links TRBV2 to TRBJ2-7; 8 bases align to TRBD1. Germline CDR1 reads SNHLY; CDR2 reads FYNNEI. V gave up 9 bases and J gave up 2 bases; unmatched junction bases: 6. This CDR3 has 13 amino acids. CDR3 nucleotide sequence: TGTGCCAGTACCGGGACAGGAACCTACGAGCAGTACTTC. Residues: CASTGTGTYEQYF.

The gene calls are TRBV28 and TRBJ2-1, with TRBD2 as a possible D gene (6 bases). The germline CDR1 and CDR2 sequences are MDHEN and SYDVKM. The CDR3 is 14 residues long. Trimming took 3 bases from V and 2 from J, leaving 8 bases between them. CDR3 sequence (DNA): TGTGCCAGCAGTTTGCGGGGCCCCTACAATGAGCAGTTCTTC. Its translation: CASSLRGPYNEQFF. Together with reference TRBV28 and TRBJ2-1, the CDR3 gives the full variable domain: DVKVTQSSRYLVKRTGEKVFLECVQDMDHENMFWYRQDPGLGLRLIYFSYDVKMKEKGDIPEGYSVSREKKERFSLILESASTNQTSMYLCASSLRGPYNEQFFGPGTRLTVL.

CDR3 sequence (DNA): TGTGCTAGTGGTTTGGTTCTTGGGGGCACAGATACGCAGTATTTT. Amino acids: CASGLVLGGTDTQYF. The chain is built from TRBV12-5 and TRBJ2-3; D unclear. V lost 0 bases to trimming and J lost 1 base, with 8 bases between them. The CDR3 contains 15 residues. Germline CDR1 and CDR2: LGHNT and FRNRAP. Full variable domain (missing parts from reference TRBV12-5 and TRBJ2-3): DARVTQTPRHKVTEMGQEVTMRCQPILGHNTVFWYRQTMMQGLELLAYFRNRAPLDDSGMPKDRFSAEMPDATLATLKIQPSEPRDSAVYFCASGLVLGGTDTQYFGPGTRLTVL.

The chain uses TRBV5-1 and TRBJ2-2; unclear D gene. The ends were cut back, 4 bases at V and 4 bases at J, with 8 bases in the middle. The CDR3 loop spans 13 amino acids. Per germline, CDR1 SGHRS and CDR2 YFSETQ. The CDR3, as DNA: TGCGCCAGCAGCCTCGTTTCCACCGGGGAGCTGTTTTTT. This translates into CASSLVSTGELFF.

V and J are TRBV9 and TRBJ2-6, with D perhaps matching TRBD1 (6 bases). CDR1 and CDR2 (germline): SGDLS, YYNGEE. The CDR3 is 17 amino acids. Trimming took 3 bases from V and 0 from J, leaving 13 bases between them. In DNA form, the CDR3 reads TGTGCCAGCAGCGCCTGGGGGCAGGGCTCTGGGGCCAACGTCCTGACTTTC. Protein product: CASSAWGQGSGANVLTF.

This sequence joins TRBV2 and TRBJ1-2, with 7 bases matching TRBD1. The V gene end was trimmed by 7 bases and the J gene end by 2 bases; junction bases not matched to a gene: 10. The germline V gene encodes CDR1 SNHLY and CDR2 FYNNEI. This CDR3 comprises 15 residues. The DNA of the CDR3 is TGTGCCAGCACGGAAGGGGGCGCGGCGAACTATGGCTACACCTTC. This translates into CASTEGGAANYGYTF.

This chain links TRBV19 with TRBJ1-1; D perhaps matches TRBD1 (6 bases). Germline V gives CDR1 LNHDA, CDR2 SQIVND (reference sequence). V was trimmed by 8 bases and J by 0 bases, leaving 16 bases between them. The CDR3 loop spans 15 amino acids. The CDR3, as DNA: TGTGCCAGTCTTAGTCCGGGACACCTGAACACTGAAGCTTTCTTT. Protein: CASLSPGHLNTEAFF.

This chain uses TRBV7-9 with TRBJ1-3, with D unresolved. The V gene lost 0 bases and the J gene lost 5 bases, with 11 bases spanning the gap. This CDR3 spans 15 amino acids. Germline CDR1 is SEHNR and CDR2 is FQNEAQ (reference sequence). DNA for the CDR3: TGTGCCAGCAGCTTAGCCACAGTTCTGCGAAACACCATATATTTT. This codes for CASSLATVLRNTIYF.

J is TRBJ2-1 and V is TRBV4-1, with 12 bases that match TRBD2. The CDR3 totals 18 residues. Trimming cost V 1 base and J 4 bases; bases outside gene matches: 8. Germline CDR1 is MGHRA and CDR2 is YSYEKL. CDR3 protein: CASSQVPSGGAVYNEQFF. As DNA, the CDR3 is TGCGCCAGCAGCCAAGTTCCTAGCGGGGGGGCGGTGTACAATGAGCAGTTCTTC.